This T cell receptor (beta chain) was recovered during a study of cytomegalovirus exposure and HLA in healthy donors (dated by TCRdb to 2016 to 2017). In terms of the full investigation: An earlier analysis of a few hundred of the donors reported about 300 Gb of sequence data and 95 million to 130 million unique TCR beta sequences obtained from approximately 180 million T cells. Roughly 300 gigabases of sequencing data and approximately 93 million unique TCR sequences were included in an early release covering about 620 HLA-typed donors. The genetic ancestry cluster associated with self-reported Caucasian donors included 81% of the 398 genotyped donors. The aim of the study was to test whether cataloging public T cell receptors could identify signatures of past pathogen exposure. The study profiled the T cell repertoires of 666 subjects by immunosequencing and related them to cytomegalovirus serostatus. In addition to the first cohort of about 650 subjects, a separate validation cohort of 130 or so different subjects was used. The study combined high-throughput TCR immunosequencing, statistical association of individual TCRs with disease status, and machine learning to predict cytomegalovirus infection status. A later analysis re-analyzed previously published TCR beta repertoires from roughly 600 donors and added high-resolution HLA genotyping to study TCR occurrence patterns. Rather than using new phenotypic data, the later analysis identified candidate immune exposures from TCR beta sequences and from how often those sequences occurred across donors. An earlier analysis of approximately 580 of the donors used high-throughput TCR beta sequencing to judge whether each TCR beta V gene segment behaved as functional or pseudogenic. Alongside the repertoire data, information on donor age, sex, ethnicity and CMV serostatus was compiled. A later genetic analysis used genome-wide SNP genotypes for about 65% of the 666 donors, treating that subset as a discovery cohort. Every discovery cohort repertoire had been produced on one sequencing platform. Class I and class II HLA loci were covered by the typing at four-digit resolution. The number of typed donors differed by locus: 629-630 for A, B, C, DRB1 and DQB1; some 500 for DQA1; roughly 600 for DPA1; and roughly 470 for DPB1. Because of strong linkage in the cohort, roughly five DR-DQ haplotypes were treated as single units for association and clustering. Among some 400 genotyped donors of the cohort, an average of around 240,000 unique TCR beta nucleotide sequences were sequenced per donor, about a sixth of them non-productive. Here is what the overall study found, with its caveats: Only TCR beta chains were sequenced in this cohort, and the absence of alpha or paired-chain data limited detectable features. The authors suggested that the approach could potentially be generalized to other disease states and immunological phenotypes. In vitro tests confirmed that a few of the cytomegalovirus-associated TCR beta chains recognize cytomegalovirus antigens. V-gene and J-gene trimming of TCR beta chains was associated with a missense DCLRE1C variant in a later genetic analysis, and the association was replicated in an independent cohort. The sequencing pipeline was judged likely to have produced a cluster of highly shared sequence variants as a technical artifact. For the cohort, immune exposure information was limited to CMV serostatus. Sequencing depth was assumed to be roughly uniform across donors in the presence/absence analyses, though that assumption may not hold. In a later analysis, HLA-associated TCR beta chains were found to be more clonally expanded and to have lower generation probabilities than equally common non-associated chains. According to a later analysis, parvovirus B19, influenza, CMV and Epstein-Barr virus appeared linked to several top co-occurrence clusters. Some IMGT-functional V segments, including TRBV6-2 and TRBV6-3, could not be distinguished by the 87-base-pair reads and were therefore excluded. In the study, about 150 TCR beta chains were listed as associated with cytomegalovirus. Because counts were too low, about 18 rarely observed V segments, including chromosome 9 orphons, were left out of the earlier analysis of about 620 of the donors. A later analysis associated roughly 17,000 TCR beta sequences with specific HLA alleles at a false discovery rate of 0.05. Broadly in line with IMGT annotations, most TCR beta V segments showed up in productive rearrangements about 87% or about 30% of the time in an earlier analysis of around 550 of the donors. A further reported finding was that TCR beta sequences accurately predicted the HLA-A and HLA-B alleles for most subjects in the first cohort. Correlated functional status among segregating V segments might reflect linkage disequilibrium, but an unknown experimental factor could not be ruled out. Because HLA typing was missing for some donors at each locus, association tests included only the typed subset. In a later analysis, most CMV-associated TCR beta chains were found to appear HLA-restricted, with HLA associations seemingly driven largely by CMV exposure. Compared with the 666-donor mean, donors in an Asian-associated ancestry cluster had fewer N-insertions in productive TCRs, according to a later genetic analysis. Strong co-occurrence of HLA alleles, especially DR and DQ, made assigning TCR associations to individual alleles difficult. In both the original and validation cohorts, the classifier was reported to diagnose cytomegalovirus status with high specificity and sensitivity. Most TCR sequences were seen in very few donors, while some public TCRs were found in many individuals. In a later analysis, TCR association rates were found to vary across HLA loci, with the most associated TCRs seen for DRB1 alleles and the fewest for HLA-C alleles.

The V and J ends are trimmed by 5 bases and 3 bases, leaving 18 bases between them. Sequences KGHSH (CDR1) and LQKENI (CDR2) are obtained from the germline V gene. The CDR3 numbers 16 residues from cysteine through phenylalanine. The CDR3 DNA has 48 bases and is translated from base 1. Regarding this clone: Its antigen target is currently unknown. The input lacks base qualities; no much larger clone sits a single base away.

The library came from the immunoSEQ multiplex PCR assay. The multiplex PCR relied on a mix of 60 forward primers for TCR Vbeta segments and 13 reverse primers for TCR Jbeta segments. Amplification of the CDR3 region of rearranged TCR beta genes was performed with a multiplex PCR assay on genomic DNA. The Illumina HiSeq System was used to sequence the amplified TCR beta libraries as 87-base-pair reads. As for how the authors treated the data: In a later analysis, some 80 million unique TCR beta chains were counted across the 690 or so repertoires, and around 11 million of these chains were shared by at least two donors. Raw reads were error-corrected and collapsed into unique sequences by a nearest-neighbor algorithm in which closely related sequences were merged to remove PCR and sequencing errors. V, D and J gene segments were assigned by aligning CDR3 sequences to IMGT reference sequences. For a sequence to be retained, at least a six-nucleotide match to both a V gene segment and a J gene segment was required. A rearrangement counted as productive if the CDR3 had no stop codons and remained in frame with V and J, and every other rearrangement counted as non-productive. CDR3 was defined by IMGT convention, running from the second conserved V-encoded cysteine to the conserved J-encoded phenylalanine. The earlier analysis of about 530 of the donors excluded any sequence lacking an unambiguous match to a single V gene segment. In an earlier analysis of several hundred of the donors, V segments were called functional above 56.7% productive rearrangements and were called segregating when the between-donor standard deviation exceeded 5%. A statistical classification framework was built to diagnose cytomegalovirus status from the catalog of TCR beta chain sequences. In a later analysis, TCR nucleotide sequences were compared against IMGT/GENE-DB human TR gene sequences so that V and J genes could be assigned. In a later analysis, CDR3 sequences and most-parsimonious VDJ recombination scenarios were assigned using the TCRdist pipeline. A later analysis defined each TCR beta chain by its CDR3 amino acid sequence plus V-gene family, and excluded reads lacking a unique V-gene family. As a way to deal with suspected cross-contamination and a sequencing artifact, a later analysis dropped roughly 600 nucleotide sequences that were highly shared and had low generation probability. A later analysis calculated a clonal expansion index for each public chain from normalized within-repertoire ranks of inferred template counts. In a later analysis, generation probabilities were computed with a VDJ recombination model fitted to out-of-frame rearrangements, and the resulting probabilities were checked against IGoR. A later analysis scored TCR-TCR, TCR-HLA and TCR-CMV co-occurrence with hypergeometric tests, applying a repertoire-size bias correction to TCR pairs. A later analysis estimated false discovery rates by permuting HLA or CMV assignments 20 times. In a later analysis, co-occurring TCRs were grouped using DBSCAN, with TCRdist sequence similarity added in when clustering inside HLA-allele-positive subsets. Repertoires with fewer than 30,000 or more than 120,000 public chains were left out of co-occurrence clustering, as were five repertoires with anomalous nucleotide sharing. In TCRdb, the immuneACCESS table is reduced to in-frame sequences with V and J assigned. These tables do not hold every clone; where another copy was compared, an unresolved V gene accounts for under half, and the others remain unexplained. V and J calls and clone size follow that table, whereas D and trimming were derived from the DNA. This sample is represented by some 120,000 clones; about 10% of them were singletons. The ten most abundant clones make up approximately 3% of the sample.

In total, around 600 healthy bone marrow donors made up the cohort. All cohort members were sampled while nominally healthy, although unrecorded immune exposures were likely present. The donor tested CMV seronegative, placing the donor among the 350 or so seronegative members of the cohort. A peripheral blood sample was provided by each donor, and peripheral blood mononuclear cells were used for TCR beta sequencing. Genomic DNA was extracted from the blood cell samples with the Qiagen DNeasy Blood Extraction Kit. What was sequenced was PBMCs. This clonotype was obtained from a young man in good health and CMV-seronegative. Rearrangement joined TRBV18 to TRBJ2-3, and perhaps TRBD1 as D gene, on 7 matching bases. The CDR3 region: CASSWTEGARTDTQYF. The DNA sequence is as follows: TGTGCCAGCTCATGGACGGAGGGGGCGAGAACAGATACGCAGTATTTT. This CDR3, with the reference TRBV18 and TRBJ2-3 proteins standing in past its ends, gives the full variable domain NAGVMQNPRHLVRRRGQEARLRCSPMKGHSHVYWYRQLPEEGLKFMVYLQKENIIDESGMPKERFSAEFPKEGPSILRIQQVVRGDSAAYFCASSWTEGARTDTQYFGPGTRLTVL.